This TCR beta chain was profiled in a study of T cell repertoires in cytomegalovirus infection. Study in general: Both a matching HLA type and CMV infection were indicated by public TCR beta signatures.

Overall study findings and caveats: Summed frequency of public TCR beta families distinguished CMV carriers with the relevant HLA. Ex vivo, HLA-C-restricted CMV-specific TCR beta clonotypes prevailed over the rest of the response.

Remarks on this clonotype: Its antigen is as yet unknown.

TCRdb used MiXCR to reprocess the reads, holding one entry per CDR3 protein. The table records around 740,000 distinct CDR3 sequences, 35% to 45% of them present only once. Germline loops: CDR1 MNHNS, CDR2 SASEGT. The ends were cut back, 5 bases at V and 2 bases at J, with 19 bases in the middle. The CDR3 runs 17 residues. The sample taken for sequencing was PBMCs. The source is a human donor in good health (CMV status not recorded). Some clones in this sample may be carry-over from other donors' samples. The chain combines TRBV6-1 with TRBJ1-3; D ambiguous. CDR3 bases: TGTGCCAGCAGTCGACTGATGTCGGGGAGGGCTGGAAACACCATATATTTT. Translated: CASSRLMSGRAGNTIYF.